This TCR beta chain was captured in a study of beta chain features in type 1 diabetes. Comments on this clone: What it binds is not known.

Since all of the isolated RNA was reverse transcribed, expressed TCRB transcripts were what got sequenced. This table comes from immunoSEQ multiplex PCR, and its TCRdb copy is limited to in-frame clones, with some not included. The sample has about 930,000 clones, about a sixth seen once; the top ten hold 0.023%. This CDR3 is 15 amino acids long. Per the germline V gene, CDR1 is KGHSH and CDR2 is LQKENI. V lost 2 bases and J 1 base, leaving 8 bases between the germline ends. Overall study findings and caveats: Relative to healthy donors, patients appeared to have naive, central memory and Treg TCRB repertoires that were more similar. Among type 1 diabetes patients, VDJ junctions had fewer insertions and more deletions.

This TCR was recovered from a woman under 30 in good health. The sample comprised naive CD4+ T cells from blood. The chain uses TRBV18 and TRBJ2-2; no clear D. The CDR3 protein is CASSPLLQNTGELFF. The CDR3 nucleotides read TGTGCCAGCTCACCATTACTACAGAACACCGGGGAGCTGTTTTTT.